This TCR beta chain was documented in a study of metastatic and nonmetastatic thyroid tumors. Treatment of any kind had been given to no patient before thyroid surgery. The CDR3 is 15 residues long. Deletions cut 4 bases from V and 1 base from J, with 13 bases between. Original handling: The distant-metastasis classifier for papillary thyroid cancer was built from CDR3 differences across clinicopathological groups. TCRdb reprocessed the PCR reads via MiXCR. These V and J calls originate from TCRdb's pipeline instead of the authors' own analysis. The profile shows roughly 35,000 clones, under 40% of them singletons.

The V gene is TRBV12-3 or TRBV12-4, the J gene TRBJ1-1; perhaps TRBD1 as D (6 bases). This sequence was found in a female donor with papillary thyroid cancer or a benign thyroid nodule (not recorded which). Some clones in this sample may be carry-over from other donors' samples. Specimen: tumor tissue. CDR3 DNA sequence: TGTGCCAGCAGTTGGGGGGCAGGCAGGAACACTGAAGCTTTCTTT. This encodes CASSWGAGRNTEAFF.